This T cell receptor beta chain originates from a study of radiotherapy plus CTLA-4 blockade in lung cancer. In the study overall: There were objective responses in 18% of patients, and around 30% had disease control.

Profiling relied on immunoSEQ multiplex PCR, and the TCRdb table lists in-frame clones only, not all of them. Of more than 40,000 clones in the sample, roughly 76% were seen once. Study outcomes and limitations: Early blood T cell clone dynamics, with interferon-beta, were reported to best predict response. The study found tumor-derived TCR clones expanded in blood after radiotherapy plus ipilimumab.

Germline CDR1 is SNHLY and CDR2 is FYNNEI. V lost 1 base and J lost 4, with 7 bases in between. The length of the CDR3 is 13 residues. Note on this clone: Its matching antigen is unknown.

This clonotype was obtained from a human donor with non-small cell lung cancer who had stable disease on radiotherapy plus ipilimumab. The input for sequencing was peripheral blood, taken from a patient treated with radiotherapy plus ipilimumab. The genes are TRBV2 and TRBJ1-2, with D hard to call. The DNA of the CDR3 is TGTGCCAGCAGTGAAGACGGGCTCTATGGCTACACCTTC. As protein: CASSEDGLYGYTF.